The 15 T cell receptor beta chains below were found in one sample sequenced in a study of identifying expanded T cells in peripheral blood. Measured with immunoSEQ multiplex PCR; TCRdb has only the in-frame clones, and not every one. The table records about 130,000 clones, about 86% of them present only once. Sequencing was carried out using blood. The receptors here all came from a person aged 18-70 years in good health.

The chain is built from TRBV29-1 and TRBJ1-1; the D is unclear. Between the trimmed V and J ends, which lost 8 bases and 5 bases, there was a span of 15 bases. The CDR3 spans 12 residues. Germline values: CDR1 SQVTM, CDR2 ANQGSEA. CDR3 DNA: TGCAGCTCCTCAAAAACCCAGACTGAAGCTTTCTTT. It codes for CSSSKTQTEAFF. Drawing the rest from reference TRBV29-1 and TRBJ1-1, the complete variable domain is SAVISQKPSRDICQRGTSLTIQCQVDSQVTMMFWYRQQPGQSLTLIATANQGSEATYESGFVIDKFPISRPNLTFSTLTVSNMSPEDSSIYLCSSSKTQTEAFFGQGTRLTVV.

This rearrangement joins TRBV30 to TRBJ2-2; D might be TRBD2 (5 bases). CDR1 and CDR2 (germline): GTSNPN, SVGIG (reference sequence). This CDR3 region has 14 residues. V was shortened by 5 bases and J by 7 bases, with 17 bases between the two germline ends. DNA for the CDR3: TGTGCCTGGGTGGGATCCGGGGAAGTCGGGGAGCTGTTTTTT. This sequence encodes CAWVGSGEVGELFF.

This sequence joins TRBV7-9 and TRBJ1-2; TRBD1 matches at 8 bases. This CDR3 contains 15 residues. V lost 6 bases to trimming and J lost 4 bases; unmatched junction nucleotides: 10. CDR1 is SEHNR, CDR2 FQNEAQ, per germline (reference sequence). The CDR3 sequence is CASRHSGGLSYGYTF. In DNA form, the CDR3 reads TGTGCCAGCAGACATTCAGGGGGCCTTAGCTATGGCTACACCTTC. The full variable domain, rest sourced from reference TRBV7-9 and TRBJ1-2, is DTGVSQNPRHKITKRGQNVTFRCDPISEHNRLYWYRQTLGQGPEFLTYFQNEAQLEKSRLLSDRFSAERPKGSFSTLEIQRTEQGDSAMYLCASRHSGGLSYGYTFGSGTRLTVV.

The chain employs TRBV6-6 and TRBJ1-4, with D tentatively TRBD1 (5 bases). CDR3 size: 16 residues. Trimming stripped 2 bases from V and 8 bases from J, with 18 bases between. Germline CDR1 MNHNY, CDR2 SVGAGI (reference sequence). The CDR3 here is CASSYSDTGRREKLFF. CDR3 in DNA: TGTGCCAGCAGTTACAGTGACACAGGCAGGCGAGAAAAACTGTTTTTT.

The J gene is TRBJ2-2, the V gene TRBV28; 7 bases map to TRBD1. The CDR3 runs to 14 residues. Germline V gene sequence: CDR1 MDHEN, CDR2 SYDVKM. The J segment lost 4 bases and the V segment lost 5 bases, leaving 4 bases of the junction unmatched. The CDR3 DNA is TGTGCCAGCAGTCCCGGGACAGTCACCGGGGAGCTGTTTTTT. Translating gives CASSPGTVTGELFF.

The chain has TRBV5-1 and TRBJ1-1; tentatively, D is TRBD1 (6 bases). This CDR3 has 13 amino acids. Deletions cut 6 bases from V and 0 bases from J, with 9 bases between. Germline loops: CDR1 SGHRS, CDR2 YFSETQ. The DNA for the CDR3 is TGCGCCAGCATGGACAGTATGAACACTGAAGCTTTCTTT. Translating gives CASMDSMNTEAFF.

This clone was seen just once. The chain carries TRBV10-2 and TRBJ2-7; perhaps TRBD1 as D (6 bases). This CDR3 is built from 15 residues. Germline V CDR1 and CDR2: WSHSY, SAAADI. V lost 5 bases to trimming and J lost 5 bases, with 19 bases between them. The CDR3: CASSPLGASLDEQYF. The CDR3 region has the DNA TGCGCCAGCAGTCCGTTGGGGGCCTCCCTAGACGAGCAGTACTTC.

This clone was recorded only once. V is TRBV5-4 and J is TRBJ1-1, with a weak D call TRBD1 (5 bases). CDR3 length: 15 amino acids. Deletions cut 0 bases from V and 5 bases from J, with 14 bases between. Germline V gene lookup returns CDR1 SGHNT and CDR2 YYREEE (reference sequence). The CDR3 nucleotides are TGTGCCAGCAGCTTGGTGGGCAGGGATGGGACTGAAGCTTTCTTT. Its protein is CASSLVGRDGTEAFF.

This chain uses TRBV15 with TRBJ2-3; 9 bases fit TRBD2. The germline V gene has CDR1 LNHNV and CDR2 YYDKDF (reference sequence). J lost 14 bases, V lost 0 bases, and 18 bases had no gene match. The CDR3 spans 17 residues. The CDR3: CATSRDIGGREGLIRYF. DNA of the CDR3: TGTGCCACCAGCAGAGATATTGGTGGGCGGGAGGGCCTGATTCGGTATTTT.

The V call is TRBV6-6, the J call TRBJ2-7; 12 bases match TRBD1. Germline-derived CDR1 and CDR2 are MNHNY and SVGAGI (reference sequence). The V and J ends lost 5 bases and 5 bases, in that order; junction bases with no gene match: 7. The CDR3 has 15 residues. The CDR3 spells CASSQTGTGGDEQYF. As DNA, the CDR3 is TGTGCCAGCAGTCAGACCGGGACAGGGGGCGACGAGCAGTACTTC.

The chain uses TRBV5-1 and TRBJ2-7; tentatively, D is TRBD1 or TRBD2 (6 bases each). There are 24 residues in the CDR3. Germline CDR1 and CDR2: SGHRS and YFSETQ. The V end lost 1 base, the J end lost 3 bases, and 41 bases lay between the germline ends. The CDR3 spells CASSLKGGEKHKAKTSGAYYEQYF. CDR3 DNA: TGCGCCAGCAGCTTGAAGGGGGGAGAGAAACACAAAGCCAAAACATCCGGAGCCTACTACGAGCAGTACTTC.

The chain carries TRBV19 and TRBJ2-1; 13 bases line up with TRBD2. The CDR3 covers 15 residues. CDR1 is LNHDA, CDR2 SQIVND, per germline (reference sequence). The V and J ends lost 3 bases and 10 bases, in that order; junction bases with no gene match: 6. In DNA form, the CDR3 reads TGTGCCAGTAGTATTACCGGGACTAGCGGGACAGAGCAGTTCTTC. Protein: CASSITGTSGTEQFF. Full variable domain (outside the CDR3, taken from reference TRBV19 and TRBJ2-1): DGGITQSPKYLFRKEGQNVTLSCEQNLNHDAMYWYRQDPGQGLRLIYYSQIVNDFQKGDIAEGYSVSREKKESFPLTVTSAQKNPTAFYLCASSITGTSGTEQFFGPGTRLTVL.

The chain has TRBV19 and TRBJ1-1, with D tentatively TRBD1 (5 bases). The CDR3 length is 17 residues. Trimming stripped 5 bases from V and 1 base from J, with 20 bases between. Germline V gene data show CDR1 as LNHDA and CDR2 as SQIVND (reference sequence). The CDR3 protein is CASSSRFGGRKNTEAFF. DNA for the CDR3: TGTGCCAGTAGTTCCCGATTCGGGGGAAGGAAGAACACTGAAGCTTTCTTT.

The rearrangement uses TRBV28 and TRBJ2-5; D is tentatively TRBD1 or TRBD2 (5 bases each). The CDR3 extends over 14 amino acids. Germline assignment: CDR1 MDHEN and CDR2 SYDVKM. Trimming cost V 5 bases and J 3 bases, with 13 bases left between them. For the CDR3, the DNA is TGTGCCAGCAGTATTGGGGGACGCGAAGAGACCCAGTACTTC. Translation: CASSIGGREETQYF.

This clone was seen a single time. CDR3 loop: CATSREYTPEQYF. The CDR3 nucleotides are TGTGCCACCAGCAGAGAGTATACCCCTGAGCAGTACTTC. The chain carries TRBV15 and TRBJ2-7, with D unclear. The CDR3 is made up of 13 amino acids. Germline V gives CDR1 LNHNV, CDR2 YYDKDF (reference sequence). With 0 bases removed from V and 7 bases from J, the gap between germline ends came to 10 bases.